The clone carrying this T cell receptor (beta chain) is deemed medium-sized (0.01 to 0.1%). The template was RNA from unsorted bulk tissue. The sample is drawn from a study of tumor and adjacent non-tumor tissue in lung cancer. The ends were cut back, 2 bases at V and 4 bases at J, with 15 bases in the middle. From germline, CDR1 is SGHAT and CDR2 FQNNGV. The CDR3 extends over 16 amino acids. TCRbeta libraries were built with three rounds of nested PCR, modified from ARM-PCR. Via MiXCR, TCRdb re-called the multiplex PCR reads, giving one row per CDR3 protein. The profile shows some 84,000 distinct CDR3 sequences, 61% of them singletons.

The chain carries TRBV11-2 and TRBJ2-1; D is possibly TRBD1 (5 bases). This clonotype was sampled from a man in his 70s with non-small cell lung cancer. Source material: lung tumor tissue. The CDR3: CASSLWVGATYNEQFF. In DNA form, the CDR3 reads TGTGCCAGCAGCTTATGGGTAGGGGCCACATACAATGAGCAGTTCTTC. Using reference TRBV11-2 and TRBJ2-1 for the parts outside the CDR3, the full variable domain is EAGVAQSPRYKIIEKRQSVAFWCNPISGHATLYWYQQILGQGPKLLIQFQNNGVVDDSQLPKDRFSAERLKGVDSTLKIQPAKLEDSAVYLCASSLWVGATYNEQFFGPGTRLTVL.